The 2 T cell receptor beta chains below were found in one sample sequenced in a study of blood T cell repertoires in COVID-19. Assay: immunoSEQ multiplex PCR; the TCRdb copy retains only in-frame clones and omits some. This repertoire shows almost 500,000 clones, less than 90% found once; its top ten account for just over 8%. What was sequenced was PBMCs or T cells enriched from blood (not recorded which). These TCRs come from a woman aged 55 to 70 who had recovered from COVID-19.

V is TRBV27 and J is TRBJ2-1; possible D gene TRBD1, 6 bases. The CDR3 is 18 amino acids. V was shortened by 4 bases and J by 1 base, with 20 bases between the two germline ends. CDR1 is MNHEY, CDR2 SMNVEV, per germline (reference sequence). The CDR3 DNA follows: TGTGCCAGCAGTTCAGGGCCCTACAGGGCCCAATCCTACAATGAGCAGTTCTTC. It encodes CASSSGPYRAQSYNEQFF.

This clone showed up just a few times. V gene TRBV6-5 combines with J gene TRBJ2-7; the match to TRBD1 covers 10 bases. This CDR3 has 15 amino acids. The ends lost 2 bases at V and 3 bases at J; junction bases unmatched: 4. Germline CDR1 and CDR2: MNHEY and SVGAGI. CDR3 sequence (DNA): TGTGCCAGCAGTTACGCGGGACAGGGGCTCTACGAGCAGTACTTC. This codes for CASSYAGQGLYEQYF.